The clone carrying this T cell receptor beta chain has only one observation. Its antigen is still unknown. The sample originates from a study of chemoradiotherapy in HPV16-positive cancers. On the study more broadly: A couple of HPV16-positive patients' cells yielded candidate HPV-specific clones and common motifs. The study, taken as a whole, reports: Candidate HPV-specific clones and E7-related TCR motifs grew in tumor during treatment.

Clones were read by immunoSEQ multiplex PCR, and TCRdb kept only the in-frame ones, dropping some. The table shows thousands of clones, with roughly 90% occurring only once. Over chemoradiotherapy, repertoires were sampled more than once. The V gene lost 2 bases and the J gene lost 6 bases, with 13 bases spanning the gap. CDR1 GTSNPN and CDR2 SVGIG come from the germline V gene (reference sequence). The CDR3 sequence is 13 residues long. The source of this sequence is a human donor with HPV-associated anogenital cancer. The rearrangement uses TRBV30 and TRBJ1-2; a weak D match, TRBD1 (6 bases). The specimen was tumor tissue, collected from a patient who underwent chemoradiotherapy. The CDR3, as DNA: TGTGCCTGGAGTATGGCAGGGGAAAATGGCTACACCTTC. Its protein is CAWSMAGENGYTF.